These 27 T cell receptor beta chains share one sample of origin, sequenced in a study of blood T cell repertoires in COVID-19. The protocol was immunoSEQ multiplex PCR, while the TCRdb copy is restricted to in-frame clones and leaves out a portion. The sample lists 20,000 to 30,000 clones, over 90% occurring once. The sequencing sample was made of peripheral blood. These receptors were taken from a human donor in a cohort sampled during active COVID-19.

The V call is TRBV19, the J call TRBJ2-7; perhaps TRBD1 as D (6 bases). V was trimmed by 6 bases and J by 4 bases, leaving 10 bases between them. In germline, CDR1 is LNHDA, CDR2 SQIVND (reference sequence). CDR3 length equals 12 residues. DNA for the CDR3: TGTGCCAGTAGCAGAACAGGGTACGAGCAGTACTTC. Its translation is CASSRTGYEQYF.

V usage is TRBV13 and J usage is TRBJ1-1; 7 positions agree with TRBD1. Germline CDR1 and CDR2: PRHDT and FYEKMQ (reference sequence). The CDR3 runs to 13 residues. Trimming removed 5 bases from V and 3 bases from J; junction bases left unmatched: 3. CDR3 in DNA: TGTGCCAGCAGCGACAGGGTTTACACTGAAGCTTTCTTT. Translated: CASSDRVYTEAFF.

J is TRBJ1-6 and V is TRBV27; 8 nucleotides agree with TRBD1. Germline values: CDR1 MNHEY, CDR2 SMNVEV (reference sequence). CDR3 size: 15 residues. V lost 7 bases and J lost 6; bases outside the gene matches: 8. CDR3 in DNA: TGTGCCAGCAACCACAGGGGGGACTCTAATTCACCCCTCCACTTT. Translating gives CASNHRGDSNSPLHF.

V gene TRBV5-6 combines with J gene TRBJ1-1; weak D call: TRBD1 (5 bases). The CDR3 is made up of 12 amino acids. Germline CDR1 reads SGHDT; CDR2 reads YYEEEE. The V and J ends lost 4 bases and 4 bases respectively, with 8 bases between them. CDR3 nucleotide sequence: TGTGCCAGCAGCCTTAGGGGCACTGAAGCTTTCTTT. It encodes CASSLRGTEAFF.

V usage is TRBV27 and J usage is TRBJ2-3; D possibly corresponds to TRBD2 (6 bases). Deletions cut 5 bases from V and 1 base from J, with 16 bases between. The CDR3 length is 16 residues. Looked up from germline, CDR1 is MNHEY and CDR2 is SMNVEV (reference sequence). The CDR3 is CASSRLLAVGTDTQYF. In nucleotides, the CDR3 is TGTGCCAGCAGTCGATTACTAGCTGTCGGCACAGATACGCAGTATTTT.

This clone was observed a handful of times. This rearrangement joins TRBV6-5 to TRBJ1-6; 7 nucleotides line up with TRBD1. CDR3 length: 14 amino acids. Germline lookup yields CDR1 MNHEY and CDR2 SVGAGI. J was trimmed by 5 bases and V by 10 bases; bases with no gene match: 8. As DNA, the CDR3 is TGTGCCACCGCACAGGGGTGGAATAATTCACCCCTCCACTTT. It yields the protein CATAQGWNNSPLHF.

The chain is built from TRBV5-4 and TRBJ2-1, with 7 bases aligning to TRBD2. J lost 5 bases, V lost 4 bases, and 6 bases had no gene match. This CDR3 contains 14 residues. Germline V gene data show CDR1 as SGHNT and CDR2 as YYREEE (reference sequence). DNA for the CDR3: TGTGCCAGCAGCCCGTGGGGGGGAAACAATGAGCAGTTCTTC. Protein: CASSPWGGNNEQFF.

The rearrangement joins TRBV23-1 to TRBJ1-5; 10 bases line up with TRBD1. TRBV23-1 is labeled an ORF, and its function is uncertain. V lost 7 bases and J lost 6; bases outside the gene matches: 18. The CDR3 consists of 18 residues. The chain's CDR3 is CASMKIGPDRGRSQPQHF. The DNA of the CDR3 is TGCGCCAGCATGAAGATCGGGCCCGACAGGGGGCGAAGTCAGCCCCAGCATTTT.

The rearrangement joins TRBV6-5 to TRBJ1-2; D remains unclear. The CDR3 runs to 12 residues. The ends were cut back, 6 bases at V and 1 base at J, with 6 bases in the middle. CDR1 is MNHEY and CDR2 is SVGAGI in the germline V gene. The CDR3 here is CASRLLNYGYTF. Here the CDR3 DNA reads TGTGCCAGCAGACTCCTTAACTATGGCTACACCTTC.

The V gene is TRBV5-6, the J gene TRBJ2-2; D unresolved. This CDR3 contains 15 residues. The germline V gene encodes CDR1 SGHDT and CDR2 YYEEEE. V lost 3 bases and J lost 0, with 9 bases in between. CDR3 sequence: CASSYSTANTGELFF. CDR3 nucleotides: TGTGCCAGCAGCTACTCCACAGCGAACACCGGGGAGCTGTTTTTT.

The V gene is TRBV6-5, the J gene TRBJ1-2; D is perhaps TRBD1 (5 bases). The CDR3 extends over 15 amino acids. The germline V gene encodes CDR1 MNHEY and CDR2 SVGAGI. Trimming left V 6 bases short and J 4 bases short, with 18 bases between. CDR3 residues: CASRTGLMGSYGYTF. CDR3 nucleotide sequence: TGTGCCAGCAGAACAGGCCTGATGGGGTCCTATGGCTACACCTTC.

The V and J genes are TRBV18 and TRBJ1-3, with D possibly matching TRBD1 (6 bases). Trimming left V 2 bases short and J 3 bases short, with 11 bases between. The CDR3 runs 15 residues. The germline V gene encodes CDR1 KGHSH and CDR2 LQKENI. CDR3 loop: CASSPEGTYGNTIYF. The CDR3 coding sequence is TGTGCCAGCTCACCAGAGGGGACATATGGAAACACCATATATTTT.

The J gene is TRBJ1-3, the V gene TRBV10-3; the match to TRBD1 covers 10 bases. This CDR3 has 13 amino acids. The V gene's germline CDR1 is ENHRY and CDR2 SYGVKD. J was trimmed by 9 bases and V by 6 bases; bases with no gene match: 5. CDR3 sequence reads: CAISGTGDGTIYF. The CDR3 coding sequence is TGTGCCATCAGCGGGACAGGGGACGGCACCATATATTTT.

This chain uses TRBV7-8 with TRBJ1-6; D remains ambiguous. Trimming took off 0 bases at V and 5 bases at J, with 5 bases between the two ends. Germline assignment: CDR1 SGHVS and CDR2 FQNEAQ. The CDR3 spans 14 residues. This CDR3 reads CASSLAQNNSPLHF. CDR3 coding DNA: TGTGCCAGCAGCTTAGCACAGAATAATTCACCCCTCCACTTT.

This chain joins TRBV5-8 and TRBJ1-1; the match to TRBD1 covers 9 bases. CDR3 size: 16 residues. Germline V gene lookup returns CDR1 SGHTS and CDR2 YDEGEE. The trim removed 3 bases at V and 5 bases at J, leaving 11 bases unmatched. The CDR3 region is CASSSGTGTGWTEAFF. As DNA, the CDR3 is TGTGCCAGCAGCTCCGGTACCGGGACAGGGTGGACTGAAGCTTTCTTT.

V is TRBV10-1 and J is TRBJ1-6; the D is unclear. Trimming left V 0 bases short and J 8 bases short, with 14 bases between. The CDR3 runs 16 residues. Germline CDR1 WNHNN, CDR2 SYGVQD (reference sequence). The CDR3 sequence: CASSESSGVPDSPLHF. In DNA form, the CDR3 reads TGCGCCAGCAGTGAGTCGAGCGGGGTCCCAGATTCACCCCTCCACTTT.

V and J are TRBV12-3 or TRBV12-4 and TRBJ1-4; 9 bases match TRBD1. This CDR3 region has 13 residues. With V trimmed by 10 bases and J by 8 bases, 8 bases remained unmatched. This CDR3 is CAIGTGLNEKLFF. DNA for the CDR3: TGTGCCATAGGGACAGGGTTAAACGAAAAACTGTTTTTT.

The chain combines TRBV11-2 with TRBJ2-7; TRBD2 matches at 15 bases. The CDR3 loop spans 17 amino acids. V gave up 0 bases and J gave up 4 bases; unmatched junction bases: 4. Germline CDR1 is SGHAT and CDR2 is FQNNGV. CDR3 in amino acids: CASSLESGTSGRYEQYF. The DNA for the CDR3 is TGTGCCAGCAGCTTAGAATCTGGGACTAGCGGGAGGTACGAGCAGTACTTC.

V is TRBV7-9 and J is TRBJ1-2; a possible D gene is TRBD1 (5 bases). This CDR3 has 13 residues. V dropped 5 bases and J dropped 7 bases, with 14 bases sitting between them. The V gene's germline CDR1 is SEHNR and CDR2 FQNEAQ (reference sequence). The CDR3 reads CASSPGGGSGYTF. In DNA, the CDR3 is TGTGCCAGCAGCCCCGGGGGGGGTAGTGGCTACACCTTC.

This chain connects TRBV5-1 to TRBJ1-5; 7 nucleotides line up with TRBD1. Losses at the gene ends were 0 bases for V and 4 bases for J; bases not matched to a gene: 1. Germline CDR1 is SGHRS and CDR2 is YFSETQ. CDR3 length: 14 residues. The CDR3 protein is CASSLEQGNQPQHF. The CDR3 DNA reads as TGCGCCAGCAGCTTGGAACAGGGGAATCAGCCCCAGCATTTT.

The rearrangement uses TRBV28 and TRBJ2-3; D is possibly TRBD1 (5 bases). Germline-derived CDR1 and CDR2 are MDHEN and SYDVKM. This CDR3 has 13 residues. The V end lost 3 bases, the J end lost 11 bases, and 15 bases lay between the germline ends. CDR3 loop: CASSFVSPTGQYF. The DNA of the CDR3 is TGTGCCAGCAGTTTCGTCTCTCCCACAGGGCAGTATTTT. Looking up the rest from reference TRBV28 and TRBJ2-3 gives the full variable domain: DVKVTQSSRYLVKRTGEKVFLECVQDMDHENMFWYRQDPGLGLRLIYFSYDVKMKEKGDIPEGYSVSREKKERFSLILESASTNQTSMYLCASSFVSPTGQYFGPGTRLTVL.

V is TRBV20-1 and J is TRBJ1-2; D ambiguous. This CDR3 contains 11 residues. The V gene's germline CDR1 is DFQATT and CDR2 SNEGSKA (reference sequence). The germline V and J ends were trimmed by 1 base and 3 bases, with 3 bases remaining between them. CDR3: CSARVYYGYTF. CDR3 coding DNA: TGCAGTGCTAGAGTCTACTATGGCTACACCTTC.

The V call is TRBV5-6, the J call TRBJ1-2; 8 nucleotides align to TRBD1. The V gene end was trimmed by 4 bases and the J gene end by 1 base; junction bases not matched to a gene: 3. Germline values: CDR1 SGHDT, CDR2 YYEEEE. CDR3 length: 14 residues. The CDR3 DNA reads as TGTGCCAGCAGCGTGGGACAGGTTAACTATGGCTACACCTTC. This gives the protein CASSVGQVNYGYTF.

The chain carries TRBV7-6 and TRBJ2-5; D is possibly TRBD2 (7 bases). Germline V gene lookup returns CDR1 SGHVS and CDR2 FNYEAQ. There are 16 residues in the CDR3. Trimming pared 5 bases from V and 5 bases from J, leaving 21 bases between. CDR3 DNA: TGTGCCAGCAGCCCAAGTGGACAGAGGGGAGGGGAGACCCAGTACTTC. The encoded protein is CASSPSGQRGGETQYF.

V gene TRBV5-1 combines with J gene TRBJ2-1; D unresolved. CDR3 length: 14 amino acids. The germline V gene encodes CDR1 SGHRS and CDR2 YFSETQ. Trimming removed 0 bases from V and 8 bases from J, with 12 bases in between. CDR3 DNA sequence: TGCGCCAGCAGCTTGGAGGCAGCCAGGCATGAGCAGTTCTTC. Its translation: CASSLEAARHEQFF.

The chain has TRBV28 and TRBJ1-2; TRBD1 agrees at 8 bases. Looked up from germline, CDR1 is MDHEN and CDR2 is SYDVKM. V gave up 5 bases and J gave up 4 bases; unmatched junction bases: 6. The CDR3 runs 14 residues. CDR3 residues: CASSPRTGFYGYTF. The CDR3 nucleotides read TGTGCCAGCAGTCCTCGGACAGGGTTCTATGGCTACACCTTC.

The chain combines TRBV5-6 with TRBJ1-1; the match to TRBD1 covers 8 bases. Germline lookup yields CDR1 SGHDT and CDR2 YYEEEE. Trimming took 4 bases from V and 10 from J; bases not matched to a gene: 9. The CDR3 sequence is 13 residues long. The CDR3 here is CASSRDRTRGAFF. CDR3 nucleotide sequence: TGTGCCAGCAGCCGGGACAGGACAAGGGGAGCTTTCTTT.